This is a list of T cell receptor beta chains from one sample in a study of blood T cell repertoires in COVID-19. TCRdb keeps only in-frame clones here, not all; method: immunoSEQ multiplex PCR. The data contain tens of thousands of clones, 80% to 95% of them singletons. The sample consisted of peripheral blood. The receptors come from a woman in her forties or fifties in a cohort sampled during active COVID-19. CDR3s include the opening cysteine and the closing phenylalanine or tryptophan. The D gene is left open where the match is weak. Clone size is given for some rows only: seen once, a few or many times, or a class if the clone is expanded.

>TRBV29-1|TRBJ2-7|TRBD2|-
TGCAGCGTTGAAGGCAGGGTAGAAACTAGCGGGAGGGCCCGGTCCTACGAGCAGTACTTC
CSVEGRVETSGRARSYEQYF
>TRBV5-1|TRBJ2-1|-|-
TGCGCCAGCAGTCCGGGACTGGGGAGAGAGGGTGAGCAGTTCTTC
CASSPGLGREGEQFF
>TRBV7-2|TRBJ1-1|-|-
TGTGCCAGCAGCTCTGACTTAAGGCGGACTGAAGCTTTCTTT
CASSSDLRRTEAFF
>TRBV5-8|TRBJ2-7|-|few
TGTGCCAGCAGACTCCGGGACTCTTCCAACGAGCAGTACTTC
CASRLRDSSNEQYF
>TRBV13|TRBJ1-1|-|-
TGTGCCAGCAGCGTCCGGGTCGTGACTGAAGCTTTCTTT
CASSVRVVTEAFF
>TRBV28|TRBJ2-7|TRBD1|-
TGTGCCAGCACCTCGACAGGGAGCAGGAGGGAGCAGTACTTC
CASTSTGSRREQYF
>TRBV29-1|TRBJ2-7|TRBD2|-
TGCAGCGTGGCTGATAGCGGGAAATCGAACGAGCAGTACTTC
CSVADSGKSNEQYF
>TRBV5-4|TRBJ1-2|TRBD1|-
TGTGCCAGCAGCGCCCAGACAGGGAAGATCGACTATGGCTACACCTTC
CASSAQTGKIDYGYTF
>TRBV2|TRBJ2-3|-|-
TGTGCCAGCAGGCGGGGACAGTTGTACACAGATACGCAGTATTTT
CASRRGQLYTDTQYF
>TRBV28|TRBJ2-3|-|-
TGTGCCAGCAAAATACAGGGAGGCACAGATACGCAGTATTTT
CASKIQGGTDTQYF
>TRBV6-5|TRBJ1-1|-|once
TGTGCCAGCAGTTGGGGCGAAAACACTGAAGCTTTCTTT
CASSWGENTEAFF
>TRBV5-1|TRBJ1-1|-|-
TGCGCCAGCAGTTTTACGACTGCGAACACTGAAGCTTTCTTT
CASSFTTANTEAFF
>TRBV3-1/TRBV3-2|TRBJ2-1|-|-
TGTGCCAGCAGCCAACTAGAGAATGAGCAGTTCTTC
CASSQLENEQFF